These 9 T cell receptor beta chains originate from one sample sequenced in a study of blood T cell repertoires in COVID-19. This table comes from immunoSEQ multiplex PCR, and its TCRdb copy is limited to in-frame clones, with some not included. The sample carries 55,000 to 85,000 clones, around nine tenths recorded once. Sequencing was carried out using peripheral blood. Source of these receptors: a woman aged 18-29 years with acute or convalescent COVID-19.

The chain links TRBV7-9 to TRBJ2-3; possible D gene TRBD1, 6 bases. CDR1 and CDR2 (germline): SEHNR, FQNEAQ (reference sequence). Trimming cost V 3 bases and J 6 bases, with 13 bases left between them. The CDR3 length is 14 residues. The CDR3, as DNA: TGTGCCAGCAGCTTGGCAGGGGCATCCGATACGCAGTATTTT. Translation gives CASSLAGASDTQYF.

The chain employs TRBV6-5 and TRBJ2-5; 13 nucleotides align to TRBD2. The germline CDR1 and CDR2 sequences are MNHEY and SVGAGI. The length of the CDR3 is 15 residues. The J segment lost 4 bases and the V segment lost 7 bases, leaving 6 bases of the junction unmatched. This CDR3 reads CASKSGLAGVETQYF. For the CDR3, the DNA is TGTGCCAGCAAGTCAGGACTAGCGGGAGTAGAGACCCAGTACTTC.

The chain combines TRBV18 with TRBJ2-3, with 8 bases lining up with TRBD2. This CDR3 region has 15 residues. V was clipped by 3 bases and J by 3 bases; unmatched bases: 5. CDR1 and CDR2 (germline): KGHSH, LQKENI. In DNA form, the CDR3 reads TGTGCCAGCTCACCGCGACTAGCGATTACAGATACGCAGTATTTT. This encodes CASSPRLAITDTQYF.

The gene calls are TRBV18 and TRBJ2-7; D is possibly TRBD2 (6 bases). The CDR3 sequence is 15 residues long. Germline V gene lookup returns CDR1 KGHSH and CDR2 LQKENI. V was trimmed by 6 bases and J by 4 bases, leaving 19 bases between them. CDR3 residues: CASSLQEDGGYEQYF. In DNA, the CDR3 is TGTGCCAGCTCCCTCCAGGAGGACGGGGGTTACGAGCAGTACTTC.

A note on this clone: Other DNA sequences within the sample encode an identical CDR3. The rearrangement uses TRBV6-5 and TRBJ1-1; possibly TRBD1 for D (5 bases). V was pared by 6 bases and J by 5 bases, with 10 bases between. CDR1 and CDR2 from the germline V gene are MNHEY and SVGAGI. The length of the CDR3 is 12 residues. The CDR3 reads CASSRGGTEAFF. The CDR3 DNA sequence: TGTGCCAGCAGCCGGGGGGGTACTGAAGCTTTCTTT.

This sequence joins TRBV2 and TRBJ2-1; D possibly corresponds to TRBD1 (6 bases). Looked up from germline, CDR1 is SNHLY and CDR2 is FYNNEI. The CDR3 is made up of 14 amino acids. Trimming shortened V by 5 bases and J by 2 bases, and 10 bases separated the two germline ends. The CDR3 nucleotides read TGTGCCAGCAGTCCGGGACACACCTACAATGAGCAGTTCTTC. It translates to CASSPGHTYNEQFF.

The CDR3 loop is CASSSITPYTEAFF. The DNA for the CDR3 is TGTGCCAGCAGCTCCATAACACCGTACACTGAAGCTTTCTTT. The rearrangement uses TRBV7-9 and TRBJ1-1, with D unresolved. V was pared by 4 bases and J by 3 bases, with 12 bases between. Germline CDR1 SEHNR, CDR2 FQNEAQ (reference sequence). The CDR3 has 14 residues.

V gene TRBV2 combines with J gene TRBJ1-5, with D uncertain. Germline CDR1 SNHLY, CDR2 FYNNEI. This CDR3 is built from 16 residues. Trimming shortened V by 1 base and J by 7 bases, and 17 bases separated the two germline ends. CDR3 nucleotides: TGTGCCAGCAGTGAAGACCTACGGGTAAACGAACAGCCCCAGCATTTT. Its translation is CASSEDLRVNEQPQHF.

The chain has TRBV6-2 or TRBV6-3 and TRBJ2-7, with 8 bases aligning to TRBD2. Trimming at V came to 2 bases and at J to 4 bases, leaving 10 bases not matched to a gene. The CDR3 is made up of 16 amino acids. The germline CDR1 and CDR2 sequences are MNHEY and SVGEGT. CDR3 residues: CASSYNRGGSPYEQYF. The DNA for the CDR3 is TGTGCCAGCAGTTACAACCGGGGGGGCTCTCCTTACGAGCAGTACTTC.